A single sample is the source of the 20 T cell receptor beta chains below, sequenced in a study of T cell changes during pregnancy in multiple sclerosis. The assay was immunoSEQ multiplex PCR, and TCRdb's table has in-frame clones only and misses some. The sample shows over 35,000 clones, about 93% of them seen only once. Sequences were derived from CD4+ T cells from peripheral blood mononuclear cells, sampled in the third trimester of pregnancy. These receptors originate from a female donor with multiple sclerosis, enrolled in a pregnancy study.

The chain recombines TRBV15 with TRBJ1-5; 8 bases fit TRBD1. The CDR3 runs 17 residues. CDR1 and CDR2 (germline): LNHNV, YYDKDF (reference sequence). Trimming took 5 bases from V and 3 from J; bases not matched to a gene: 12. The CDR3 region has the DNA TGTGCCACCAGCCGCTCCGGGACAGGAGTACTCAATCAGCCCCAGCATTTT. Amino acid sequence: CATSRSGTGVLNQPQHF.

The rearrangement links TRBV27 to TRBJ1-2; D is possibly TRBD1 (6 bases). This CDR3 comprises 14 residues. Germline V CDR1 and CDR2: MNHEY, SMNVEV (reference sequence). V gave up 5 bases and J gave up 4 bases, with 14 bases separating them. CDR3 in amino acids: CASSGRGAIYGYTF. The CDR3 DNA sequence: TGTGCCAGCAGTGGCAGGGGCGCCATCTATGGCTACACCTTC.

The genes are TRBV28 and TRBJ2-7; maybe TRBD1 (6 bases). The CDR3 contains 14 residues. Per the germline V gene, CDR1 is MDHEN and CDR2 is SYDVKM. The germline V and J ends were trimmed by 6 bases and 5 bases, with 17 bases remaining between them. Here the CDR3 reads CASRFPSGVNEQYF. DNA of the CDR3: TGTGCCAGCAGATTCCCCTCAGGGGTAAACGAGCAGTACTTC.

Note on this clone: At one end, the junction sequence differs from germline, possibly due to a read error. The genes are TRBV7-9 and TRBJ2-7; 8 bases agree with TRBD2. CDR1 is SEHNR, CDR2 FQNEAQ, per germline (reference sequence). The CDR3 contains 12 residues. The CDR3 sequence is CASSLSGGWTQF. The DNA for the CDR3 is TGTGCCAGCAGCTTAAGCGGGGGCTGGACCCAGTTC. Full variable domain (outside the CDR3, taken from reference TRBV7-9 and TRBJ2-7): DTGVSQNPRHKITKRGQNVTFRCDPISEHNRLYWYRQTLGQGPEFLTYFQNEAQLEKSRLLSDRFSAERPKGSFSTLEIQRTEQGDSAMYLCASSLSGGWTQFGPGTRLTVT.

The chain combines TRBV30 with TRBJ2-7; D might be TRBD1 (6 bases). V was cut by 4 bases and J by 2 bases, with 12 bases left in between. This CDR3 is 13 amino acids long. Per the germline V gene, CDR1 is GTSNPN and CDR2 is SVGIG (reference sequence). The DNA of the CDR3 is TGTGCCTGGAAGGGGGAGTTGGCCTACGAGCAGTACTTC. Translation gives CAWKGELAYEQYF.

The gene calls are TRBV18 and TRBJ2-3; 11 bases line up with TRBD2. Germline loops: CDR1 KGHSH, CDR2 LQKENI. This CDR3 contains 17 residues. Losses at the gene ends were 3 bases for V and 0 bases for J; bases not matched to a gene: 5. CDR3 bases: TGTGCCAGCTCACCCCTGACTAGCGGGGTTAGCACAGATACGCAGTATTTT. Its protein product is CASSPLTSGVSTDTQYF.

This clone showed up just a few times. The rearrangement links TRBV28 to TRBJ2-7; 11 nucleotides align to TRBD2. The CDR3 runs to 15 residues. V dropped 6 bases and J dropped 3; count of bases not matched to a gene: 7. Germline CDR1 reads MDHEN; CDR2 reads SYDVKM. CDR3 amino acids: CASSRTSGGFYEQYF. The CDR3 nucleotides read TGTGCCAGCAGCCGCACTAGCGGGGGTTTCTACGAGCAGTACTTC.

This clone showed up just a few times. This CDR3 reads CASSVGRGGVGEQYF. The CDR3 nucleotides are TGTGCCAGCAGCGTAGGACGGGGCGGGGTCGGCGAGCAGTACTTC. The gene calls are TRBV9 and TRBJ2-7; possibly TRBD2 for D (6 bases). CDR1 and CDR2 from the germline V gene are SGDLS and YYNGEE. Trimming pared 0 bases from V and 6 bases from J, leaving 16 bases between. The CDR3 sequence is 15 residues long.

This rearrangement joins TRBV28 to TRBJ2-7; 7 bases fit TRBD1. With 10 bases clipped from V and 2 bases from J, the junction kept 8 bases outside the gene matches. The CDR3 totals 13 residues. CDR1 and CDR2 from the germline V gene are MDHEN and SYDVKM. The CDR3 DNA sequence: TGTGCCACCAAAGGGACAGTGACCTACGAGCAGTACTTC. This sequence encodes CATKGTVTYEQYF.

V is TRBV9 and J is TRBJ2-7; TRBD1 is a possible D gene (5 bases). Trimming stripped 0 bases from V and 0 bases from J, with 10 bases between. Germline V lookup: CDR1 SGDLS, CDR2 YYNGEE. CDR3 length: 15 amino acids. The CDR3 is CASSVDVGASYEQYF. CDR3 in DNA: TGTGCCAGCAGCGTAGATGTAGGGGCCTCCTACGAGCAGTACTTC.

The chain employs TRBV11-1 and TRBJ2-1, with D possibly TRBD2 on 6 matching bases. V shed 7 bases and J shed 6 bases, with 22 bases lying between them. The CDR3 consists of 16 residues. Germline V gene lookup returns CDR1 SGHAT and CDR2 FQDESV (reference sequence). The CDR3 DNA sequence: TGTGCCAGCAACTCGGACTCTGGAGGGCCAGCCAATGAGCAGTTCTTC. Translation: CASNSDSGGPANEQFF.

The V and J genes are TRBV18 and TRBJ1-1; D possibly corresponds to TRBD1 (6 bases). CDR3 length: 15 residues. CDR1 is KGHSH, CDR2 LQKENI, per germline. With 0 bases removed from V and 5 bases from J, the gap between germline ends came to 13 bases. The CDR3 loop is CASSPPQGIGTEAFF. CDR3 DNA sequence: TGTGCCAGCTCACCACCACAGGGCATAGGAACTGAAGCTTTCTTT. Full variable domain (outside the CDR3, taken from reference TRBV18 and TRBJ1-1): NAGVMQNPRHLVRRRGQEARLRCSPMKGHSHVYWYRQLPEEGLKFMVYLQKENIIDESGMPKERFSAEFPKEGPSILRIQQVVRGDSAAYFCASSPPQGIGTEAFFGQGTRLTVV.

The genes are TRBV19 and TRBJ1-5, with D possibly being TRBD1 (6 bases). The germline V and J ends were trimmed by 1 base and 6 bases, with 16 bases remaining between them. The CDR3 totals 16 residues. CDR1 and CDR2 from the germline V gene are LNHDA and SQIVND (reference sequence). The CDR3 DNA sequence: TGTGCCAGTAGTATAGGAAAGGGCAGGGGAATTCAGCCCCAGCATTTT. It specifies CASSIGKGRGIQPQHF.

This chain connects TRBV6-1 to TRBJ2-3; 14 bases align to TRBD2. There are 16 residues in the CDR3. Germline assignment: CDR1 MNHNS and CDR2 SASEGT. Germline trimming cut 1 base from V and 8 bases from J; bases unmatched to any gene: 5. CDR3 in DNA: TGTGCCAGCAGTGAAGGATGGGGGACTAGCGGGAGTACGCAGTATTTT. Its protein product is CASSEGWGTSGSTQYF.

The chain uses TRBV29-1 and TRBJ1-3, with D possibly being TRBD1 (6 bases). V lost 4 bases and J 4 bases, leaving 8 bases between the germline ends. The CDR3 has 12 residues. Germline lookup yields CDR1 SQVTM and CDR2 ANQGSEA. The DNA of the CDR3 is TGCAGCGTTGTGGGGGCCGGAAACACCATATATTTT. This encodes CSVVGAGNTIYF.

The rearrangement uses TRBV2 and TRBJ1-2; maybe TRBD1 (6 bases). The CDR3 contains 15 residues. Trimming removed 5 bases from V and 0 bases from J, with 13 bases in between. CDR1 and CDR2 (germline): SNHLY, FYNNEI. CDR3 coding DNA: TGTGCCAGCAGTTTCACAGGGACCTCTAACTATGGCTACACCTTC. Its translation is CASSFTGTSNYGYTF.

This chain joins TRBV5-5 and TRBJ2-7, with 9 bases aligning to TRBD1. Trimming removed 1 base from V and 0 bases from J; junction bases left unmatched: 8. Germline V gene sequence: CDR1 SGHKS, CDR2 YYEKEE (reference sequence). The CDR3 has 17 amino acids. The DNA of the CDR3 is TGTGCCAGCAGCTTGATCTCCGGGACAGGGTTCTCCTACGAGCAGTACTTC. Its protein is CASSLISGTGFSYEQYF.

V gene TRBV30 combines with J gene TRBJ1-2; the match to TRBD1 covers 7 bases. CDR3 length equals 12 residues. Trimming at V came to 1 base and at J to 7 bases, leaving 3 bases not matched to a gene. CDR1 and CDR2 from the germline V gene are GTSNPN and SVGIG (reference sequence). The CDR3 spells CAWSAHRGGYTF. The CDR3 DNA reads TGTGCCTGGAGTGCCCACAGGGGTGGCTACACCTTC.

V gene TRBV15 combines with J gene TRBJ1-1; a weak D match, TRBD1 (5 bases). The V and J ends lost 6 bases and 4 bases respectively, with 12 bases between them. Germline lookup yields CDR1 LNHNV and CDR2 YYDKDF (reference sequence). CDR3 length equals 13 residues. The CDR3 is CATSPRVGTEAFF. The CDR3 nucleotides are TGTGCCACCAGTCCCAGGGTAGGCACTGAAGCTTTCTTT.

CDR3 sequence: CASTLRTGGGGYTF. CDR3 in DNA: TGTGCCAGTACCCTCCGGACTGGAGGAGGCGGCTACACCTTC. The rearrangement uses TRBV19 and TRBJ1-2, with D unresolved. The CDR3 covers 14 residues. The ends were cut back, 7 bases at V and 8 bases at J, with 20 bases in the middle. CDR1 LNHDA and CDR2 SQIVND come from the germline V gene (reference sequence).